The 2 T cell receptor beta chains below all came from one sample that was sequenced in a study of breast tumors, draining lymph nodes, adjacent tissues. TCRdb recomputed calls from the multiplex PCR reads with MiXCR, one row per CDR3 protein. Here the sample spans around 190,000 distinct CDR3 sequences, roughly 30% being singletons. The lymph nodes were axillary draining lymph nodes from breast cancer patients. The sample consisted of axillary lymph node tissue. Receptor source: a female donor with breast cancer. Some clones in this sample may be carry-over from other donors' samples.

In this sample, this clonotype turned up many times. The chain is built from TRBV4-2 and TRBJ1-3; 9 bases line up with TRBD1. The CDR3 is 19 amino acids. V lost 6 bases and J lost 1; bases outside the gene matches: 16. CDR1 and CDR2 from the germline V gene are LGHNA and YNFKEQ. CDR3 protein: CASSPSGTGNLGSGNTIYF. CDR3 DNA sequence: TGTGCCAGCAGTCCTTCTGGGACAGGGAATTTAGGTTCTGGAAACACCATATATTTT.

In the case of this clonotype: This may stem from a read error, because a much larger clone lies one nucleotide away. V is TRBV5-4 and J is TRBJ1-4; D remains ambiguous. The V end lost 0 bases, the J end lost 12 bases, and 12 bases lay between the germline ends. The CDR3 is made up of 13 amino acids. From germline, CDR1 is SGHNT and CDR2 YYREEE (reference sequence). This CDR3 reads CASSLDLSQELFF. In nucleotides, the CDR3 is TGTGCCAGCAGCTTGGATCTTTCCCAAGAACTGTTTTTT.